The 27 T cell receptor beta chains reported below all come from one sample, sequenced in a study of identical twins. Each CDR3 protein gets one entry after TCRdb re-called the 5' RACE reads with MiXCR. The sample shows about 520,000 distinct CDR3 sequences, around 20% of them seen only once. These data were likewise used in another study, on T cells expressing NK-cell markers.

Material for sequencing was CD4+ T cells sorted from blood. These receptors all come from a woman aged 18-29 years in good health.

The genes are TRBV20-1 and TRBJ1-1, with 9 bases matching TRBD1. Looked up from germline, CDR1 is DFQATT and CDR2 is SNEGSKA (reference sequence). The CDR3 has 12 residues. The junction had 8 bases not matched to a gene; V was cut back by 5 bases and J by 10 bases. DNA for the CDR3: TGCAGTGCTCTGCGGGACAGGGCAGTAGCTTTCTTT. Translation gives CSALRDRAVAFF.

This clonotype was recorded at least ten times. The rearrangement joins TRBV5-1 to TRBJ2-7; no clear D. Germline V CDR1 and CDR2: SGHRS, YFSETQ. Trimming pared 0 bases from V and 5 bases from J, leaving 15 bases between. This CDR3 is built from 15 residues. CDR3 region: CASSLAGDPFHEQYF. As DNA, the CDR3 is TGCGCCAGCAGCTTGGCCGGAGACCCATTCCACGAGCAGTACTTC.

V and J are TRBV5-1 and TRBJ2-5, with D possibly matching TRBD2 (7 bases). Germline V gene lookup returns CDR1 SGHRS and CDR2 YFSETQ. This CDR3 region has 17 residues. The V and J ends lost 5 bases and 0 bases respectively, with 20 bases between them. This CDR3 reads CASSRLIGGPYQETQYF. As DNA, the CDR3 is TGCGCCAGCAGTAGGCTGATCGGGGGGCCGTACCAAGAGACCCAGTACTTC.

The chain uses TRBV11-3 and TRBJ1-1; D remains unclear. This CDR3 is 13 amino acids long. Per the germline V gene, CDR1 is SGHNT and CDR2 is YENEEA. Trimming took 7 bases from V and 0 from J, leaving 9 bases between them. Here the CDR3 reads CASTAPLNTEAFF. DNA of the CDR3: TGTGCCAGCACCGCCCCACTGAACACTGAAGCTTTCTTT.

Details on this clonotype: Sequence at one end of the junction differs from germline and may be a read error. The chain uses TRBV4-3 and TRBJ2-6; possibly TRBD1 for D (5 bases). This CDR3 is built from 16 residues. CDR1 LGHNA and CDR2 YSLEER come from the germline V gene. The CDR3 sequence: CASSVATRAGASVLTF. The CDR3 nucleotides read TGCGCCAGCAGCGTCGCAACAAGGGCTGGGGCCAGCGTCCTGACTTTC.

The CDR3 sequence: CASSDHRGLVIYNEQFF. Written as DNA, the CDR3 is TGTGCCAGCAGCGACCACAGGGGCCTTGTTATTTACAATGAGCAGTTCTTC. The chain employs TRBV6-1 and TRBJ2-1; 7 bases align to TRBD1. Looked up from germline, CDR1 is MNHNS and CDR2 is SASEGT. The J segment lost 4 bases and the V segment lost 6 bases, leaving 15 bases of the junction unmatched. The length of the CDR3 is 17 residues.

This clonotype appeared a few times. The gene calls are TRBV9 and TRBJ2-3, with 9 bases aligning to TRBD1. Trimming cost V 4 bases and J 3 bases; bases outside gene matches: 9. CDR3 length: 16 amino acids. CDR1 and CDR2 from the germline V gene are SGDLS and YYNGEE. The DNA for the CDR3 is TGTGCCAGCAGCCCCCGGGGACAGGGAGTGACAGATACGCAGTATTTT. Its translation is CASSPRGQGVTDTQYF. The whole variable domain, filled in from reference TRBV9 and TRBJ2-3, reads DSGVTQTPKHLITATGQRVTLRCSPRSGDLSVYWYQQSLDQGLQFLIQYYNGEERAKGNILERFSAQQFPDLHSELNLSSLELGDSALYFCASSPRGQGVTDTQYFGPGTRLTVL.

Details on this clonotype: One junction end disagrees with the germline gene, perhaps due to a read error. The V and J genes are TRBV7-9 and TRBJ2-3; D is undetermined. From germline, CDR1 is SEHNR and CDR2 FQNEAQ (reference sequence). The CDR3 extends over 14 amino acids. The CDR3 loop reads CSSSPRALTHTQYF. DNA for the CDR3: TGTTCCAGCAGCCCACGGGCTTTGACCCATACGCAGTATTTT.

This clonotype was picked up many times. This sequence joins TRBV6-5 and TRBJ2-7, with D perhaps matching TRBD2 (5 bases). Germline CDR1 is MNHEY and CDR2 is SVGAGI. CDR3 length: 12 amino acids. The V gene lost 5 bases and the J gene lost 3 bases, with 8 bases spanning the gap. Here the CDR3 DNA reads TGTGCCAGCAGTCCTCGGGGCTACGAGCAGTACTTC. This translates into CASSPRGYEQYF.

This clonotype was found many times. J is TRBJ1-1 and V is TRBV29-1; no definite D call. The V end lost 3 bases, the J end lost 4 bases, and 12 bases lay between the germline ends. The CDR3 spans 13 residues. Germline loops: CDR1 SQVTM, CDR2 ANQGSEA. The CDR3 here is CSVETGRATEAFF. The CDR3 DNA reads as TGCAGCGTTGAGACTGGGAGGGCCACTGAAGCTTTCTTT.

V is TRBV20-1 and J is TRBJ2-3; D call uncertain. The germline V gene has CDR1 DFQATT and CDR2 SNEGSKA (reference sequence). The V end was cut by 1 base, the J end by 8 bases, with 13 bases between. The CDR3 contains 13 residues. In DNA, the CDR3 is TGCAGTGCTAGAGGGGCCCCAAGGTTTACGCAGTATTTT. It codes for CSARGAPRFTQYF.

This clonotype was observed at least ten times. The chain couples TRBV11-2 to TRBJ2-3; 13 bases map to TRBD2. The CDR3 has 15 amino acids. Trimming at V came to 4 bases and at J to 9 bases, leaving 7 bases not matched to a gene. Germline CDR1 and CDR2: SGHAT and FQNNGV. The DNA of the CDR3 is TGTGCCAGCAGCTCCGGGACTAGCGGGGTCCCCACGCAGTATTTT. As protein: CASSSGTSGVPTQYF.

The chain has TRBV2 and TRBJ2-7; D could derive from TRBD1 or TRBD2 (5 bases each). The V end lost 6 bases, the J end lost 2 bases, and 11 bases lay between the germline ends. This CDR3 is 13 amino acids long. Per the germline V gene, CDR1 is SNHLY and CDR2 is FYNNEI. The CDR3 reads CASRRDHTYEQYF. The CDR3 coding sequence is TGTGCCAGCAGACGGGACCATACCTACGAGCAGTACTTC.

This clonotype showed up just a few times. J is TRBJ2-3 and V is TRBV9, with TRBD1 matching over 9 bases. The CDR3 sequence is 15 residues long. CDR1 and CDR2 (germline): SGDLS, YYNGEE. The V and J ends lost 3 bases and 8 bases, in that order; junction bases with no gene match: 10. The CDR3: CASSARPGTGPTQYF. CDR3 nucleotides: TGTGCCAGCAGCGCCCGTCCCGGGACAGGGCCTACGCAGTATTTT.

This clonotype was recorded at least ten times. The chain links TRBV4-2 to TRBJ2-7; TRBD1 matches 10 bases. Germline loops: CDR1 LGHNA, CDR2 YNFKEQ. J lost 5 bases, V lost 3 bases, and 7 bases had no gene match. This CDR3 region has 15 residues. CDR3 in amino acids: CASSQDRGKWNEQYF. The CDR3 DNA reads as TGTGCCAGCAGCCAGGACAGGGGGAAGTGGAACGAGCAGTACTTC.

This chain uses TRBV12-3 or TRBV12-4 with TRBJ1-6; 10 bases fit TRBD1. After removal of 7 bases from V and 7 bases from J, the junction contained 7 bases not matched to a gene. This CDR3 region has 15 residues. CDR3 bases: TGTGCCAGCACGGGACAGGGGACTTTCAATTCACCCCTCCACTTT. Encoded protein: CASTGQGTFNSPLHF.

This clonotype was counted between two and nine times. J is TRBJ2-7 and V is TRBV27; D is undetermined. In germline, CDR1 is MNHEY, CDR2 SMNVEV (reference sequence). Trimming took off 5 bases at V and 0 bases at J, with 20 bases between the two ends. This CDR3 has 17 residues. The DNA of the CDR3 is TGTGCCAGCAGTCCTAGGGCCCACTCATCGAGCTCCTACGAGCAGTACTTC. This encodes CASSPRAHSSSSYEQYF.

The rearrangement joins TRBV20-1 to TRBJ1-2; the D gene is possibly TRBD1 (5 bases). Germline V gives CDR1 DFQATT, CDR2 SNEGSKA (reference sequence). The CDR3 has 14 amino acids. With 3 bases removed from V and 4 bases from J, the gap between germline ends came to 15 bases. In DNA form, the CDR3 reads TGCAGTGCTAGCACAGACAGCACACCCTATGGCTACACCTTC. This sequence encodes CSASTDSTPYGYTF.

This clonotype was picked up a small number of times. The gene calls are TRBV12-3 or TRBV12-4 and TRBJ2-1; TRBD1 is a possible D gene (6 bases). The V end lost 2 bases, the J end lost 8 bases, and 13 bases lay between the germline ends. The CDR3 totals 14 residues. The CDR3 region has the DNA TGTGCCAGCAGTTTATACGGGAAGGGGGATGAGCAGTTCTTC. As protein: CASSLYGKGDEQFF.

This clonotype showed up just a few times. The CDR3 region has the DNA TGCAGTGCTAGAGATTCCCTCTCCTATAATTCACCCCTCCACTTT. Amino acids: CSARDSLSYNSPLHF. This chain uses TRBV20-1 with TRBJ1-6, with D unclear. This CDR3 region has 15 residues. V was trimmed by 0 bases and J by 0 bases, leaving 6 bases between them. Germline V CDR1 and CDR2: DFQATT, SNEGSKA (reference sequence).

This clonotype was counted a single time. The genes are TRBV20-1 and TRBJ1-5; D is uncertain. CDR1 and CDR2 (germline): DFQATT, SNEGSKA (reference sequence). The germline V and J ends were trimmed by 3 bases and 5 bases, with 11 bases remaining between them. The CDR3 loop spans 13 amino acids. The CDR3 coding sequence is TGCAGTGCTAGCCAAGGACGGTATCAGCCCCAGCATTTT. Translating it yields CSASQGRYQPQHF.

The chain uses TRBV20-1 and TRBJ2-7, with 11 bases matching TRBD2. Germline V lookup: CDR1 DFQATT, CDR2 SNEGSKA (reference sequence). Losses at the gene ends were 3 bases for V and 3 bases for J; bases not matched to a gene: 7. CDR3 length: 15 residues. The CDR3, as DNA: TGCAGTGCTAGTGGACTAGCGGGTGGAAACTACGAGCAGTACTTC. Amino acid sequence: CSASGLAGGNYEQYF.

The CDR3 region has the DNA TGCGCCAGCAGCTTGGTGGTTGGTGGGAGTACCTACGAGCAGTACTTC. Translation: CASSLVVGGSTYEQYF. The chain has TRBV5-1 and TRBJ2-7, with D perhaps matching TRBD2 (5 bases). The length of the CDR3 is 16 residues. Trimming stripped 0 bases from V and 2 bases from J, with 15 bases between. Germline V gives CDR1 SGHRS, CDR2 YFSETQ.

This clonotype occurred a few times. The J gene is TRBJ2-6, the V gene TRBV10-3; 8 positions match TRBD2. With V trimmed by 10 bases and J by 2 bases, 4 bases remained unmatched. Per the germline V gene, CDR1 is ENHRY and CDR2 is SYGVKD. This CDR3 contains 14 residues. CDR3 residues: CATGGSAGANVLTF. In DNA form, the CDR3 reads TGTGCCACGGGGGGGTCGGCTGGGGCCAACGTCCTGACTTTC.

The chain recombines TRBV9 with TRBJ2-3, with 14 bases fitting TRBD2. The CDR3 loop spans 17 amino acids. The germline V gene encodes CDR1 SGDLS and CDR2 YYNGEE. With 0 bases clipped from V and 7 bases from J, the junction kept 7 bases outside the gene matches. CDR3 region: CASSVGGTSGGRYTQYF. CDR3 DNA: TGTGCCAGCAGCGTAGGGGGGACTAGCGGGGGTAGATATACGCAGTATTTT.

In its sample, this clonotype was seen a few times. This chain uses TRBV2 with TRBJ2-5; the D gene is possibly TRBD1 (6 bases). Germline CDR1 reads SNHLY; CDR2 reads FYNNEI. The CDR3 is 14 amino acids. V dropped 6 bases and J dropped 4 bases, with 15 bases sitting between them. The CDR3: CASSVQGIGETQYF. Written as DNA, the CDR3 is TGTGCCAGCAGCGTACAGGGTATCGGAGAGACCCAGTACTTC. Based on the CDR3 plus reference TRBV2 and TRBJ2-5, the full variable domain is EPEVTQTPSHQVTQMGQEVILRCVPISNHLYFYWYRQILGQKVEFLVSFYNNEISEKSEIFDDQFSVERPDGSNFTLKIRSTKLEDSAMYFCASSVQGIGETQYFGPGTRLLVL.

This clonotype turned up a few times. The genes are TRBV10-3 and TRBJ1-6, with D tentatively TRBD1 (6 bases). Trimming removed 7 bases from V and 7 bases from J, with 11 bases in between. The CDR3 length is 13 residues. In germline, CDR1 is ENHRY, CDR2 SYGVKD. CDR3 nucleotide sequence: TGTGCCATCACAGGGGTTTACAATTCACCCCTCCACTTT. Translated: CAITGVYNSPLHF.